Following are 20 T cell receptor beta chains from one sample sequenced in a study of T cell repertoires in cytomegalovirus infection. A single record per CDR3 protein comes from TCRdb applying MiXCR to the reads. In the table there are 640,000 or so distinct CDR3 sequences, roughly 36% of which are singletons. These receptors lack a known antigen. This sample comprised cultured PBMCs, obtained from culture after CMV antigen stimulation. The receptor set was obtained from a human donor in good health (CMV status not recorded). Some clones in this sample may be carry-over from other donors' samples.

This clonotype was seen more than once but under ten times. The chain has TRBV11-2 and TRBJ1-6; 7 bases agree with TRBD1. Germline V gene data show CDR1 as SGHAT and CDR2 as FQNNGV. The CDR3 loop spans 18 amino acids. V dropped 5 bases and J dropped 0; count of bases not matched to a gene: 10. The CDR3 protein is CASSPIRQGSSYNSPLHF. DNA of the CDR3: TGTGCCAGCAGCCCCATTCGACAGGGAAGCTCCTATAATTCACCCCTCCACTTT. The full variable domain, completed using reference TRBV11-2 and TRBJ1-6, is EAGVAQSPRYKIIEKRQSVAFWCNPISGHATLYWYQQILGQGPKLLIQFQNNGVVDDSQLPKDRFSAERLKGVDSTLKIQPAKLEDSAVYLCASSPIRQGSSYNSPLHFGNGTRLTVT.

This clonotype has at least ten counts. This sequence joins TRBV28 and TRBJ1-1; D unclear. Germline-derived CDR1 and CDR2 are MDHEN and SYDVKM. Trimming shortened V by 5 bases and J by 2 bases, and 6 bases separated the two germline ends. This CDR3 has 12 residues. CDR3 sequence reads: CASSAGNTEAFF. DNA for the CDR3: TGTGCCAGCAGTGCTGGAAACACTGAAGCTTTCTTT.

The CDR3 is CASRAGVGHSPLHF. The CDR3 DNA reads as TGTGCCAGCAGGGCAGGGGTAGGTCATTCACCCCTCCACTTT. The rearrangement joins TRBV12-3 or TRBV12-4 to TRBJ1-6, with D perhaps TRBD1 (6 bases). The CDR3 spans 14 residues. Trimming stripped 6 bases from V and 8 bases from J, with 14 bases between.

This clonotype was seen many times. This rearrangement joins TRBV7-2 to TRBJ2-1; TRBD2 agrees at 11 bases. The V and J ends lost 5 bases and 0 bases, in that order; junction bases with no gene match: 18. Germline CDR1 is SGHTA and CDR2 is FQGNSA. The CDR3 runs to 21 residues. CDR3 amino acids: CASSHPRQLAGVTNSYNEQFF. CDR3 in DNA: TGTGCCAGCAGCCATCCCCGCCAACTAGCGGGAGTAACCAACTCCTACAATGAGCAGTTCTTC.

This chain uses TRBV6-2 or TRBV6-3 with TRBJ2-7, with a possible D match to TRBD1 (5 bases). Trimming removed 5 bases at V and 7 bases at J, with 18 bases between. There are 14 residues in the CDR3. The germline V gene has CDR1 MNHEY and CDR2 SVGEGT. CDR3 nucleotide sequence: TGTGCCAGCAGTCGGAGTTCCCAGGCAGGGGAGCAGTACTTC. Translation: CASSRSSQAGEQYF.

This chain links TRBV6-2 or TRBV6-3 with TRBJ2-1; D is ambiguous. CDR3 length: 16 residues. Looked up from germline, CDR1 is MNHEY and CDR2 is SVGEGT. V was cut by 6 bases and J by 0 bases, with 15 bases left in between. This chain's CDR3 is CASSSPALYSYNEQFF. The CDR3 DNA is TGTGCCAGCAGCTCCCCCGCCCTCTACTCCTACAATGAGCAGTTCTTC.

The chain employs TRBV6-1 and TRBJ2-5; 9 bases are shared with TRBD1. The V gene's germline CDR1 is MNHNS and CDR2 SASEGT. The junction had 8 bases not matched to a gene; V was cut back by 2 bases and J by 4 bases. The CDR3 is 16 residues long. The CDR3 protein is CASSEWGQGRGETQYF. The CDR3 bases are TGTGCCAGCAGTGAATGGGGACAGGGTAGGGGAGAGACCCAGTACTTC.

V gene TRBV27 combines with J gene TRBJ1-5; tentatively, D is TRBD1 (5 bases). CDR3 length: 15 residues. Per germline, CDR1 MNHEY and CDR2 SMNVEV (reference sequence). V lost 3 bases, J lost 2 bases, and 11 bases lay in between. The CDR3 loop is CASSFPGLGNQPQHF. In nucleotides, the CDR3 is TGTGCCAGCAGTTTCCCAGGGCTGGGCAATCAGCCCCAGCATTTT.

The rearrangement joins TRBV6-6 to TRBJ2-3; possibly TRBD2 for D (6 bases). Trimming shortened V by 3 bases and J by 1 base, and 11 bases separated the two germline ends. Germline CDR1 is MNHNY and CDR2 is SVGAGI (reference sequence). The CDR3 length is 15 residues. The CDR3 loop is CASSYQERGTDTQYF. The CDR3 region has the DNA TGTGCCAGCAGTTATCAGGAGCGGGGCACAGATACGCAGTATTTT.

This clonotype was observed a handful of times. The rearrangement joins TRBV5-4 to TRBJ2-5; 8 bases are shared with TRBD2. The J segment lost 4 bases and the V segment lost 4 bases, leaving 6 bases of the junction unmatched. CDR1 and CDR2 from the germline V gene are SGHNT and YYREEE (reference sequence). The CDR3 is 14 residues long. CDR3 nucleotide sequence: TGTGCCAGCAGCACGGGAGGGCAGTCAGAGACCCAGTACTTC. Residues: CASSTGGQSETQYF.

This clonotype came up a few times. The chain joins TRBV5-4 to TRBJ1-1, with D unresolved. The CDR3 is 18 residues long. V shed 4 bases and J shed 4 bases, with 26 bases lying between them. Germline CDR1 reads SGHNT; CDR2 reads YYREEE (reference sequence). In DNA, the CDR3 is TGTGCCAGCAGCCTGAATAAGTGGGGAGATGGTTTGCCCACTGAAGCTTTCTTT. It encodes CASSLNKWGDGLPTEAFF.

V is TRBV2 and J is TRBJ1-5; D is unclear. The germline gives CDR1 SNHLY, CDR2 FYNNEI. The CDR3 covers 15 residues. The germline V and J ends were trimmed by 4 bases and 7 bases, with 17 bases remaining between them. The CDR3 DNA is TGTGCCAGCAGTGTGCAGATGGTGCGAGGGCAGCCCCAGCATTTT. This sequence encodes CASSVQMVRGQPQHF.

The chain uses TRBV7-2 and TRBJ2-7; no clear D gene. Germline V gene lookup returns CDR1 SGHTA and CDR2 FQGNSA. CDR3 length equals 13 residues. Trimming took off 3 bases at V and 9 bases at J, with 15 bases between the two ends. The CDR3 spells CASSLSGSVAQYF. The DNA of the CDR3 is TGTGCCAGCAGCTTGTCAGGTAGTGTCGCGCAGTACTTC.

J is TRBJ2-5 and V is TRBV18; possibly TRBD2 for D (6 bases). The CDR3 covers 16 residues. Germline V gene lookup returns CDR1 KGHSH and CDR2 LQKENI. Trimming left V 3 bases short and J 2 bases short, with 16 bases between. Written as DNA, the CDR3 is TGTGCCAGCTCACCGAATGTAGCGGAGACACAAGAGACCCAGTACTTC. It is translated as CASSPNVAETQETQYF.

The chain couples TRBV7-3 to TRBJ2-3, with 12 bases fitting TRBD2. The junction had 5 bases not matched to a gene; V was cut back by 5 bases and J by 5 bases. The germline V gene has CDR1 SGHTA and CDR2 FQGTGA. This CDR3 has 15 residues. CDR3 residues: CASSRLAGVGDTQYF. CDR3 bases: TGTGCCAGCAGCCGACTAGCGGGAGTTGGAGATACGCAGTATTTT.

The rearrangement joins TRBV7-2 to TRBJ2-7; D is perhaps TRBD1 or TRBD2 (5 bases each). Germline V CDR1 and CDR2: SGHTA, FQGNSA. The CDR3 runs to 14 residues. The ends were cut back, 5 bases at V and 2 bases at J, with 13 bases in the middle. The CDR3 nucleotides are TGTGCCAGCAGCCAGGGAGAAGGTACCTACGAGCAGTACTTC. It is translated as CASSQGEGTYEQYF. The whole variable domain, filled in from reference TRBV7-2 and TRBJ2-7, reads GAGVSQSPSNKVTEKGKDVELRCDPISGHTALYWYRQSLGQGLEFLIYFQGNSAPDKSGLPSDRFSAERTGGSVSTLTIQRTQQEDSAVYLCASSQGEGTYEQYFGPGTRLTVT.

The V gene is TRBV6-1, the J gene TRBJ2-2; unclear D gene. V lost 1 base, J lost 6 bases, and 9 bases lay in between. The germline V gene has CDR1 MNHNS and CDR2 SASEGT. This CDR3 contains 14 residues. The CDR3 DNA reads as TGTGCCAGCAGTGAAGTCAGCATGGCCGGGGAGCTGTTTTTT. Its translation: CASSEVSMAGELFF.

The V gene is TRBV20-1, the J gene TRBJ2-1, with TRBD1 matching over 7 bases. Germline values: CDR1 DFQATT, CDR2 SNEGSKA (reference sequence). The CDR3 is 14 amino acids. Trimming cost V 7 bases and J 6 bases; bases outside gene matches: 12. CDR3 protein: CSVRRGSGSNEQFF. CDR3 coding DNA: TGCAGTGTCCGCAGGGGGTCAGGTTCCAATGAGCAGTTCTTC.

V usage is TRBV3-1 and J usage is TRBJ1-5, with unresolved D. The CDR3 extends over 16 amino acids. Germline CDR1 is LGHDT and CDR2 is YNNKEL (reference sequence). V lost 0 bases, J lost 1 base, and 10 bases lay in between. CDR3 amino acids: CASSQDPTLSNQPQHF. The CDR3 coding sequence is TGTGCCAGCAGCCAAGATCCTACTCTCAGCAATCAGCCCCAGCATTTT.

The chain recombines TRBV4-1 with TRBJ1-4, with D tentatively TRBD1 (5 bases). V was shortened by 8 bases and J by 3 bases, with 16 bases between the two germline ends. From germline, CDR1 is MGHRA and CDR2 YSYEKL. The CDR3 spans 15 residues. The CDR3 loop reads CASRPIQGPNEKLFF. The CDR3 DNA follows: TGCGCCAGCCGCCCCATTCAGGGCCCTAATGAAAAACTGTTTTTT.